This record concerns one T cell receptor (beta chain) sequence. What it binds is unknown. This specimen comes from a study of CD8 T cells in ankylosing spondylitis. General study points: Reportedly, disease-linked clones are significantly enriched in ankylosing spondylitis patients' matched synovial fluid.

V lost 5 bases, J lost 4 bases, and 16 bases stayed unmatched. The CDR3 extends over 17 amino acids. TCRdb processed the 5' RACE reads anew with MiXCR; each CDR3 protein has one entry. The sample gives 270,000 or so distinct CDR3 sequences, 18% of which show up once; over 25% is in the top ten. This chain joins TRBV12-3 or TRBV12-4 and TRBJ2-7; TRBD2 matches at 8 bases. This TCR was sampled from a male donor with ankylosing spondylitis or in good health (not recorded which). Sequenced material: blood, either unsorted or a sorted T cell fraction (not recorded which). The CDR3 protein is CASSPPRGVSDTYEQYF. DNA of the CDR3: TGTGCCAGCAGTCCCCCGCGGGGGGTCTCAGACACTTACGAGCAGTACTTC.